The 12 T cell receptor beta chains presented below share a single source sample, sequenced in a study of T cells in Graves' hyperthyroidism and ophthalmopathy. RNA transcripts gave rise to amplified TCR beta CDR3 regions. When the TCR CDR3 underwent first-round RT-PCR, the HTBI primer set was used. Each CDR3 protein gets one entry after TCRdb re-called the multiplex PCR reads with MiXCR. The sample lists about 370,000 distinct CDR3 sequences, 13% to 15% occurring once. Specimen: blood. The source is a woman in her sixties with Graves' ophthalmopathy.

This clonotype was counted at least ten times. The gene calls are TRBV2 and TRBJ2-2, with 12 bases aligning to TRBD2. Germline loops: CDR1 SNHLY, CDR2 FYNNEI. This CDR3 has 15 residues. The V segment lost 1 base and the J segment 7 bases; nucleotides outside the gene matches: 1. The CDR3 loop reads CASSEGTSGNGELFF. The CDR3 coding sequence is TGTGCCAGCAGTGAAGGGACTAGCGGGAACGGGGAGCTGTTTTTT.

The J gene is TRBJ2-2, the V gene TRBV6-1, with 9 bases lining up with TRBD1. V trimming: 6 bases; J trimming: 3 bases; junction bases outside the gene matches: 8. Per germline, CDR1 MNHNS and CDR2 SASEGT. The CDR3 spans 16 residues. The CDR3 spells CASRPPRDRDTGELFF. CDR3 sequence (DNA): TGTGCCAGCAGACCCCCCCGGGACAGGGACACCGGGGAGCTGTTTTTT.

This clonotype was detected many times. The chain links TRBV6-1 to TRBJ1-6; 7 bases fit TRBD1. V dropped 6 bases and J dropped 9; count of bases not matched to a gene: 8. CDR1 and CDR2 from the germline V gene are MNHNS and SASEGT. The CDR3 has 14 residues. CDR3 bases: TGTGCCAGCAGGTTACAGGGGCGTGGTTCACCCCTCCACTTT. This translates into CASRLQGRGSPLHF.

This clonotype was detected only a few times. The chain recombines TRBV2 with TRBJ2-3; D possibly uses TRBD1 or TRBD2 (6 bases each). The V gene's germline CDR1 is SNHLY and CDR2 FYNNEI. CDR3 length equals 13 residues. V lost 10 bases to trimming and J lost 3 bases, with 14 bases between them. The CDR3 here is CATGGGSTDTQYF. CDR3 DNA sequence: TGTGCCACCGGAGGGGGGAGTACAGATACGCAGTATTTT.

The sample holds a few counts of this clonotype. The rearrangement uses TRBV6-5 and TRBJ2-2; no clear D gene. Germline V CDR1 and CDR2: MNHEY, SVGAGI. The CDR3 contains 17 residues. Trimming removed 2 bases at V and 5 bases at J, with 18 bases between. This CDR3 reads CASSYIPPGRETGELFF. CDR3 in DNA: TGTGCCAGCAGTTACATACCACCCGGAAGAGAGACCGGGGAGCTGTTTTTT.

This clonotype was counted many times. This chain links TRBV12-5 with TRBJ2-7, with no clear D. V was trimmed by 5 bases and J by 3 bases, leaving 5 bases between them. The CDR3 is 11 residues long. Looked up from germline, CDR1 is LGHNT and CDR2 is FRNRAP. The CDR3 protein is CASGPFYEQYF. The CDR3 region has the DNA TGTGCTAGTGGTCCCTTCTACGAGCAGTACTTC.

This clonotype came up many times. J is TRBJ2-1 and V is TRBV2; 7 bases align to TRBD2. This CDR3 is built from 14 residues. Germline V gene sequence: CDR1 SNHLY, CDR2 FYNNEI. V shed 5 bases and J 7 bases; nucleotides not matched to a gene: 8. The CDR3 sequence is CASSLRGGRNEQFF. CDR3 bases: TGTGCCAGCAGTCTTAGGGGCGGGAGAAATGAGCAGTTCTTC. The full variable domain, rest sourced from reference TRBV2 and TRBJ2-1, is EPEVTQTPSHQVTQMGQEVILRCVPISNHLYFYWYRQILGQKVEFLVSFYNNEISEKSEIFDDQFSVERPDGSNFTLKIRSTKLEDSAMYFCASSLRGGRNEQFFGPGTRLTVL.

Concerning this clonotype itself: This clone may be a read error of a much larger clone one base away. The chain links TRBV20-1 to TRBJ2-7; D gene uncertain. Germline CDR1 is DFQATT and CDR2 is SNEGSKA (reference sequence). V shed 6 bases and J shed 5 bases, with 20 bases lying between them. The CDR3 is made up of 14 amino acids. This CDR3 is CSADMMAEAHEQYF. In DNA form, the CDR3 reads TGCAGTGCAGACATGATGGCGGAAGCACACGAGCAGTACTTC.

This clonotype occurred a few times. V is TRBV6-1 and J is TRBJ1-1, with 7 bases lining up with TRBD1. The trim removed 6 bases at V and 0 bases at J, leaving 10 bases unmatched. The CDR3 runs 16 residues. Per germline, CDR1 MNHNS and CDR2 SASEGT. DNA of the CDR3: TGTGCCAGCAGACCCCCCCGACAGGGCATGAACACTGAAGCTTTCTTT. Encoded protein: CASRPPRQGMNTEAFF.

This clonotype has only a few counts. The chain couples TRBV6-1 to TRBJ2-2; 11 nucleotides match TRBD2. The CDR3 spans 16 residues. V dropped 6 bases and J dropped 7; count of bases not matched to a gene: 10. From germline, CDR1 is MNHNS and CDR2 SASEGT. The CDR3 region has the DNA TGTGCCAGCAGCCAGGATTTAGCGGGAGGGGGCGGGGAGCTGTTTTTT. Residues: CASSQDLAGGGGELFF.

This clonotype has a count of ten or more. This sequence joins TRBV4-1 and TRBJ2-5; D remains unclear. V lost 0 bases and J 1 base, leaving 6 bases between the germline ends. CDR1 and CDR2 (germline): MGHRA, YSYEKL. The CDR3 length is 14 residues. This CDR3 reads CASSQDDVQETQYF. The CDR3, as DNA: TGCGCCAGCAGCCAAGACGACGTCCAAGAGACCCAGTACTTC.

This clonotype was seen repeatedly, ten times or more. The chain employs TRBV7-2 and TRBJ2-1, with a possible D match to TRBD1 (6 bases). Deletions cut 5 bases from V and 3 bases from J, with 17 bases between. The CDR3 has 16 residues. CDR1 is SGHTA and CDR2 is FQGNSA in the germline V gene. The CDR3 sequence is CASSALPQGGYNEQFF. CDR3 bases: TGTGCCAGCAGCGCCTTACCACAGGGCGGCTACAATGAGCAGTTCTTC.